In this sample, the clone carrying this T cell receptor beta chain turned up a few times. Antigen specificity is unknown. The same CDR3 is also encoded by other DNA sequences in this sample. Assay used: immunoSEQ multiplex PCR; TCRdb lists only in-frame clones, some missing. The data contain about 1 million clones, approximately 70% of them seen just once; the ten biggest clones take up approximately 1.5%. From CD4+ cells came CD45RA+ naive and CD45RA-negative memory subsets. Germline loops: CDR1 SEHNR, CDR2 FQNEAQ (reference sequence). Trimming left V 3 bases short and J 1 base short, with 6 bases between. The CDR3 is 13 residues long. The sample comes from a study of shared clonotypes between healthy human individuals. Study background: Donor composition was a couple of women and a few men, aged 18 to 49. Study observations and caveats: The authors sampled blood alone, and tissue repertoires likely differ. Clonotype sharing across several donors was observed for around 4.8% of naive CD4 clonotypes.

Sample: memory CD4+ T cells sorted from blood. Sample subset: CD45RA-negative fraction. This TCR was recovered from a man between 18 and 35 years old in good health. The chain employs TRBV7-9 and TRBJ1-1, with D uncertain. The CDR3 spells CASSFSSNTEAFF. The CDR3 DNA reads TGTGCCAGCAGCTTTAGCTCGAACACTGAAGCTTTCTTT.